This T cell receptor (beta chain) stems from a study of T cells of healthy individuals. In this sample, this clonotype turned up many times. V lost 6 bases and J 3 bases, leaving 15 bases between the germline ends. The CDR3 runs to 16 residues. Germline-derived CDR1 and CDR2 are MNHEY and SVGAGI. TCRdb reanalysed the 5' RACE reads using MiXCR and keeps one entry per CDR3 protein. Of 40,000 to 65,000 distinct CDR3 sequences listed, about 14% were seen once; the top ten hold about 15%. The TCR originated in a human donor in good health. This chain connects TRBV6-5 to TRBJ1-6; maybe TRBD1 (6 bases). The chain's CDR3 is CASSRDRILYNSPLHF. In nucleotides, the CDR3 is TGTGCCAGCAGCCGCGACAGGATCCTCTATAATTCACCCCTCCACTTT.